A single sample is the source of the 10 T cell receptor beta chains below, sequenced in a study of early T cells in non-severe SARS-CoV-2 infection. One entry per CDR3 protein results from TCRdb running MiXCR on the 5' RACE reads. This repertoire shows tens of thousands of distinct CDR3 sequences, under 15% found once; its top ten account for 10%. Material: whole blood. These receptors were taken from an adult who was a healthcare worker with PCR-confirmed SARS-CoV-2 infection or an uninfected control (not recorded which).

This clonotype showed up just a few times. The J gene is TRBJ1-2, the V gene TRBV5-1; D is perhaps TRBD1 (5 bases). This CDR3 spans 12 amino acids. Germline-derived CDR1 and CDR2 are SGHRS and YFSETQ. Trimming stripped 7 bases from V and 3 bases from J, with 10 bases between. The CDR3 sequence is CASGDGYYGYTF. CDR3 nucleotides: TGCGCCAGCGGGGACGGCTACTATGGCTACACCTTC.

There are many counts of this clonotype. This chain joins TRBV20-1 and TRBJ1-2, with D possibly TRBD1 on 5 matching bases. Looked up from germline, CDR1 is DFQATT and CDR2 is SNEGSKA (reference sequence). This CDR3 comprises 15 residues. Trimming took 0 bases from V and 2 from J, leaving 13 bases between them. CDR3 sequence: CSARDRLDRNYGYTF. The CDR3 DNA reads TGCAGTGCTAGAGATCGACTCGACAGAAACTATGGCTACACCTTC.

This clonotype came up many times. The chain recombines TRBV6-1 with TRBJ1-5; TRBD1 is a possible D gene (5 bases). The CDR3 totals 18 residues. V lost 3 bases to trimming and J lost 1 base, with 19 bases between them. Germline V gene sequence: CDR1 MNHNS, CDR2 SASEGT. DNA of the CDR3: TGTGCCAGCAGTGATTTCAGGCGGGGACTCCCGAGCAATCAGCCCCAGCATTTT. It specifies CASSDFRRGLPSNQPQHF.

The chain combines TRBV15 with TRBJ1-1; a possible D gene is TRBD1 (5 bases). Germline CDR1 and CDR2: LNHNV and YYDKDF (reference sequence). Trimming pared 6 bases from V and 0 bases from J, leaving 17 bases between. This CDR3 spans 16 amino acids. The CDR3 sequence: CATRGGGRSMNTEAFF. The CDR3 bases are TGTGCCACCAGGGGGGGAGGACGGTCCATGAACACTGAAGCTTTCTTT.

The chain is built from TRBV29-1 and TRBJ2-3, with 11 bases aligning to TRBD2. The V gene end was trimmed by 5 bases and the J gene end by 2 bases; junction bases not matched to a gene: 9. The CDR3 has 16 residues. CDR1 SQVTM and CDR2 ANQGSEA come from the germline V gene. The CDR3 region is CSVYPRLAGTTDTQYF. The CDR3 bases are TGCAGCGTTTACCCTCGACTAGCGGGGACCACAGATACGCAGTATTTT.

V and J are TRBV19 and TRBJ1-5; D unresolved. From germline, CDR1 is LNHDA and CDR2 SQIVND (reference sequence). The CDR3 is made up of 15 amino acids. Deletions cut 3 bases from V and 3 bases from J, with 12 bases between. CDR3 sequence: CASSILADFNQPQHF. The CDR3 region has the DNA TGTGCCAGTAGTATCCTGGCGGATTTCAATCAGCCCCAGCATTTT.

The chain carries TRBV10-1 and TRBJ2-3; D remains ambiguous. The germline CDR1 and CDR2 sequences are WNHNN and SYGVQD (reference sequence). This CDR3 is 15 amino acids long. V dropped 4 bases and J dropped 0 bases, with 11 bases sitting between them. The CDR3 DNA reads TGCGCCAGCAGTGTCCGAGCCTATAGCACAGATACGCAGTATTTT. Translating gives CASSVRAYSTDTQYF.

This clonotype came up many times. The genes are TRBV7-9 and TRBJ2-1; D might be TRBD2 (6 bases). The CDR3 consists of 14 residues. Germline CDR1 is SEHNR and CDR2 is FQNEAQ (reference sequence). The V end was cut by 0 bases, the J end by 9 bases, with 12 bases between. CDR3 loop: CASSLAGGRGEQFF. The CDR3 DNA is TGTGCCAGCAGCTTAGCGGGAGGACGGGGTGAGCAGTTCTTC.

This clonotype has more than one count but fewer than ten. The chain links TRBV28 to TRBJ2-3; a weak D match, TRBD1 (6 bases). Trimming pared 7 bases from V and 0 bases from J, leaving 14 bases between. This CDR3 has 15 residues. Germline assignment: CDR1 MDHEN and CDR2 SYDVKM. CDR3 sequence reads: CASTRTDRSTDTQYF. The CDR3 DNA follows: TGTGCCAGCACGAGGACAGATCGAAGCACAGATACGCAGTATTTT.

Many counts were recorded for this clonotype. This chain connects TRBV18 to TRBJ2-1, with 7 bases identical to TRBD2. The CDR3 spans 15 residues. Per germline, CDR1 KGHSH and CDR2 LQKENI. V lost 3 bases and J lost 4; bases outside the gene matches: 6. The CDR3 DNA reads TGTGCCAGCTCACCCCTAGGCGGGAGATACAATGAGCAGTTCTTC. Its protein product is CASSPLGGRYNEQFF.